This TCR beta chain was sequenced in a study of blood T cell repertoires in COVID-19. Study information: COVID-19 samples, acute and convalescent, were from the United States, Italy and Spain.

Living in under 30 US areas, the participants were between roughly 18 and 90 years of age. Participant reports of clinical history set cohort assignment. The CDR3 runs 15 residues. V lost 4 bases, J lost 2 bases, and 17 bases lay in between. The V gene's germline CDR1 is GTSNPN and CDR2 SVGIG (reference sequence). Some clones are missing from TCRdb's copy, which holds only in-frame ones; the method was immunoSEQ multiplex PCR. Of 380,000 or so clones in the sample, roughly 87% were seen once. This clonotype originated in a middle-aged woman with acute COVID-19. The sample consisted of PBMCs or T cells enriched from blood (not recorded which). The genes are TRBV30 and TRBJ1-2; D may be TRBD1 (6 bases). The CDR3 DNA follows: TGTGCCTGGAAGATGGACAGTTACATGAACTATGGCTACACCTTC. It encodes CAWKMDSYMNYGYTF.